Shown below are 22 T cell receptor beta chains from a single sample sequenced in a study of neurological immune-mediated disorders. TCRdb reprocessed the 5' RACE reads via MiXCR and lists one record per CDR3 protein. The data show more than 20,000 distinct CDR3 sequences, less than 2.5% seen once. The material sequenced was PBMCs. The receptors originated from a woman between 50 and 59 years old with multiple sclerosis.

As concerns this clonotype: In this CDR3 the conserved last residue, phenylalanine or tryptophan, is missing, so a read error is likely. The chain joins TRBV5-6 to TRBJ2-5, with a weak D call TRBD1 (6 bases). V gave up 3 bases and J gave up 2 bases, with 8 bases separating them. Germline V gene lookup returns CDR1 SGHDT and CDR2 YYEEEE. The CDR3 covers 13 residues. In DNA, the CDR3 is TGTGCCAGCAGCTCGGACAGACAAGAGACCCAGTACAAC. This encodes CASSSDRQETQYN.

For the CDR3, the DNA is TGCAGCGTTGGACATAACTACGAGCAGTACTTC. The encoded protein is CSVGHNYEQYF. This chain uses TRBV29-1 with TRBJ2-7; the D is unclear. The V gene lost 4 bases and the J gene lost 3 bases, with 7 bases spanning the gap. The CDR3 sequence is 11 residues long. Germline-derived CDR1 and CDR2 are SQVTM and ANQGSEA.

A note on this clonotype: A much larger clone differs from this one at a single base, so this may be a read error. Since the CDR3 does not end with the conserved phenylalanine or tryptophan, this likely comes from a read error. This chain uses TRBV12-3 or TRBV12-4 with TRBJ1-1; D not certain. V was pared by 1 base and J by 6 bases, with 9 bases between. The CDR3 length is 13 residues. The CDR3 region is CASSLVPPPEAFY. CDR3 DNA sequence: TGTGCCAGCAGTTTAGTTCCCCCCCCTGAAGCTTTCTAT.

In this sample, this clonotype turned up many times. Possible read error: a much larger clone is one base away. This chain joins TRBV20-1 and TRBJ2-2; D is uncertain. Germline assignment: CDR1 DFQATT and CDR2 SNEGSKA (reference sequence). Deletions cut 3 bases from V and 4 bases from J, with 12 bases between. CDR3 length: 14 residues. The CDR3 DNA sequence: TGCAGTGCTAGGACTGAAAGACCCACCGGGGAGCTGTTTTTT. Residues: CSARTERPTGELFF.

Many counts were recorded for this clonotype. The chain links TRBV5-1 to TRBJ2-3; 12 bases agree with TRBD1. V lost 0 bases to trimming and J lost 2 bases; unmatched junction nucleotides: 10. CDR1 is SGHRS, CDR2 YFSETQ, per germline. This CDR3 has 19 amino acids. This CDR3 reads CASSLAAGGGQGATDTQYF. DNA for the CDR3: TGCGCCAGCAGCTTGGCAGCGGGCGGGGGACAGGGGGCCACAGATACGCAGTATTTT. Based on the CDR3 plus reference TRBV5-1 and TRBJ2-3, the full variable domain is KAGVTQTPRYLIKTRGQQVTLSCSPISGHRSVSWYQQTPGQGLQFLFEYFSETQRNKGNFPGRFSGRQFSNSRSEMNVSTLELGDSALYLCASSLAAGGGQGATDTQYFGPGTRLTVL.

This clonotype occurred many times. The chain links TRBV11-2 to TRBJ2-7; 12 nucleotides align to TRBD2. CDR1 and CDR2 (germline): SGHAT, FQNNGV. V lost 4 bases and J lost 5; bases outside the gene matches: 9. The CDR3 covers 16 residues. The CDR3 spells CASSSARTSGAHEQYF. The CDR3 DNA reads TGTGCCAGCAGCTCGGCCCGGACTAGCGGGGCACACGAGCAGTACTTC.

Many counts were recorded for this clonotype. V is TRBV7-9 and J is TRBJ2-1; D ambiguous. V lost 5 bases, J lost 1 base, and 12 bases lay in between. Germline V gene sequence: CDR1 SEHNR, CDR2 FQNEAQ (reference sequence). This CDR3 has 15 amino acids. CDR3 region: CASSPPARSYNEQFF. The DNA of the CDR3 is TGTGCCAGCAGCCCACCAGCCAGATCCTACAATGAGCAGTTCTTC.

This clonotype was counted many times. V and J are TRBV6-6 and TRBJ2-7; the D is unclear. The CDR3 consists of 15 residues. The germline gives CDR1 MNHNY, CDR2 SVGAGI (reference sequence). Trimming removed 2 bases at V and 0 bases at J, with 11 bases between. The CDR3 DNA sequence: TGTGCCAGCAGTTACGGGCAGCTGTACTCCTACGAGCAGTACTTC. This encodes CASSYGQLYSYEQYF.

This clonotype occurred many times. This chain joins TRBV20-1 and TRBJ2-7, with TRBD2 as a possible D gene (6 bases). The CDR3 is 11 residues long. V was cut by 5 bases and J by 5 bases, with 10 bases left in between. The germline V gene encodes CDR1 DFQATT and CDR2 SNEGSKA (reference sequence). In DNA, the CDR3 is TGCAGTGCTGGGAGGACTAACGAGCAGTACTTC. It codes for CSAGRTNEQYF.

On this clonotype itself: The CDR3 does not end in the conserved phenylalanine or tryptophan, so this is likely a read error. The V gene is TRBV4-1, the J gene TRBJ2-5; D remains ambiguous. CDR3 length: 11 amino acids. Germline CDR1 and CDR2: MGHRA and YSYEKL. Trimming left V 2 bases short and J 5 bases short, with 3 bases between. For the CDR3, the DNA is TGCGCCAGCAGCCAATTGGAGACCCAGTACAAC. Translation: CASSQLETQYN.

This clonotype has at least ten counts. For the CDR3, the DNA is TGCAGCGTTGCTGGGGACGGGGAGCTGTTTTTT. Amino acids: CSVAGDGELFF. The rearrangement joins TRBV29-1 to TRBJ2-2, with D hard to call. Germline V CDR1 and CDR2: SQVTM, ANQGSEA. V lost 4 bases, J lost 7 bases, and 7 bases lay in between. This CDR3 contains 11 residues.

This clonotype was recorded many times. The genes are TRBV20-1 and TRBJ2-7, with 10 bases fitting TRBD2. This CDR3 is 15 amino acids long. V lost 0 bases to trimming and J lost 3 bases; unmatched junction nucleotides: 5. The germline V gene has CDR1 DFQATT and CDR2 SNEGSKA (reference sequence). Here the CDR3 DNA reads TGCAGTGCTAGAGACGTTAGCGGGGGGTTCTACGAGCAGTACTTC. Protein: CSARDVSGGFYEQYF.

This clonotype came up many times. The J gene is TRBJ2-1, the V gene TRBV20-1, with D unclear. V was shortened by 6 bases and J by 12 bases, with 15 bases between the two germline ends. Germline CDR1 reads DFQATT; CDR2 reads SNEGSKA (reference sequence). The CDR3 spans 11 residues. The CDR3 DNA sequence: TGCAGTGCCCCGACTCCGGTCAGGCAGTTCTTC. Its translation: CSAPTPVRQFF.

This clonotype was detected many times. The chain combines TRBV3-1 with TRBJ2-7; no firm D call. The V end lost 4 bases, the J end lost 2 bases, and 18 bases lay between the germline ends. The germline V gene encodes CDR1 LGHDT and CDR2 YNNKEL (reference sequence). The CDR3 extends over 16 amino acids. CDR3 DNA sequence: TGTGCCAGCAGCCTACATGGGCTTCCACCAACCTACGAGCAGTACTTC. This encodes CASSLHGLPPTYEQYF.

This clonotype showed up many times. The chain joins TRBV12-3 or TRBV12-4 to TRBJ1-2; D is perhaps TRBD1 (5 bases). Trimming shortened V by 6 bases and J by 3 bases, and 5 bases separated the two germline ends. This CDR3 comprises 11 residues. CDR3 nucleotide sequence: TGTGCCAGCAGCAGGGACTATGGCTACACCTTC. Protein sequence: CASSRDYGYTF.

Comment on this clonotype: A junction end diverges from the germline sequence, so it may reflect a read error. The V gene is TRBV6-6, the J gene TRBJ2-5; perhaps TRBD2 as D (6 bases). The CDR3 covers 12 residues. From germline, CDR1 is MNHNY and CDR2 SVGAGI (reference sequence). CDR3: CASSGDPGVLLF. CDR3 DNA: TGTGCCAGCAGTGGGGATCCGGGAGTTCTGCTCTTC.

There are many counts of this clonotype. This CDR3 reads CSASRGGGTDTQYF. CDR3 DNA: TGCAGTGCTAGTAGGGGCGGGGGCACAGATACGCAGTATTTT. The chain uses TRBV20-1 and TRBJ2-3; tentative D call: TRBD2 (6 bases). The germline CDR1 and CDR2 sequences are DFQATT and SNEGSKA (reference sequence). The CDR3 length is 14 residues. The germline V and J ends were trimmed by 3 bases and 1 base, with 11 bases remaining between them.

The chain recombines TRBV20-1 with TRBJ2-1; D perhaps matches TRBD2 (6 bases). V lost 0 bases and J 8 bases, leaving 17 bases between the germline ends. CDR3 length equals 15 residues. Germline CDR1 DFQATT, CDR2 SNEGSKA (reference sequence). As DNA, the CDR3 is TGCAGTGCTAGAGATCACCGGACTAACCGGGATGAGCAGTTCTTC. Its translation is CSARDHRTNRDEQFF.

This clonotype was found many times. The J gene is TRBJ2-7, the V gene TRBV29-1; 10 bases match TRBD1. Germline-derived CDR1 and CDR2 are SQVTM and ANQGSEA. CDR3 size: 13 residues. Germline trimming cut 6 bases from V and 7 bases from J; bases unmatched to any gene: 9. CDR3 nucleotide sequence: TGCAGCGTCCAGGGGACAGGGGCTAGGGAGCAGTACTTC. Translating it yields CSVQGTGAREQYF.

This clonotype was detected many times. V and J are TRBV25-1 and TRBJ1-6, with D perhaps matching TRBD1 (6 bases). The germline CDR1 and CDR2 sequences are MGHDK and SYGVNS. With 7 bases removed from V and 9 bases from J, the gap between germline ends came to 13 bases. This CDR3 spans 13 amino acids. This CDR3 is CASTRGGSSPLHF. Written as DNA, the CDR3 is TGTGCCAGCACCAGGGGAGGGAGTTCACCCCTCCACTTT.

This clonotype was found many times. V usage is TRBV20-1 and J usage is TRBJ1-4; no clear D gene. The V gene lost 5 bases and the J gene lost 8 bases, with 12 bases spanning the gap. This CDR3 comprises 12 residues. The germline V gene encodes CDR1 DFQATT and CDR2 SNEGSKA (reference sequence). This CDR3 reads CSAQAVGEKLFF. CDR3 DNA sequence: TGCAGTGCTCAAGCGGTGGGCGAAAAACTGTTTTTT.

This clonotype was seen ten or more times. The chain is built from TRBV12-3 or TRBV12-4 and TRBJ2-7, with 7 bases aligning to TRBD1. The CDR3 covers 13 residues. Trimming removed 7 bases from V and 6 bases from J; junction bases left unmatched: 9. CDR3 sequence reads: CASTMTGKAEQYF. The CDR3 bases are TGTGCCAGCACAATGACAGGGAAGGCCGAGCAGTACTTC.